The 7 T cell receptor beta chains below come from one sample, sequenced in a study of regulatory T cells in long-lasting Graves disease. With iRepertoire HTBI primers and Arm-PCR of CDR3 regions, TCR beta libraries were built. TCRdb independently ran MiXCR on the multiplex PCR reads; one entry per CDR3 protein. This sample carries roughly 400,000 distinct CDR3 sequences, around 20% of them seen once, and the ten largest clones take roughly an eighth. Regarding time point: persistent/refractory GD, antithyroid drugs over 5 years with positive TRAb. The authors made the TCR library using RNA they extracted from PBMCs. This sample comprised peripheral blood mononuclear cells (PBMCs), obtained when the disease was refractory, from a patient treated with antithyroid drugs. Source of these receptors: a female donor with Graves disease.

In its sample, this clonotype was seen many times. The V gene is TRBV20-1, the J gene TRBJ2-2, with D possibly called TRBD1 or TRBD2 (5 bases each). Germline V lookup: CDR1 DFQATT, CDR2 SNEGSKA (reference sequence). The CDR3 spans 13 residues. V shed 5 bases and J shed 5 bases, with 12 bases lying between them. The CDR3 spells CSAAEGLTGELFF. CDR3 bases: TGCAGTGCTGCCGAGGGGCTAACCGGGGAGCTGTTTTTT.

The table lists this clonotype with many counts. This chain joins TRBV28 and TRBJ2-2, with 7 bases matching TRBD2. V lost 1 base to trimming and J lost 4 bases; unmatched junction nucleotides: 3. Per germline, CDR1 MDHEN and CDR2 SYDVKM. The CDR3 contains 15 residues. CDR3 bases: TGTGCCAGCAGTTTATACGGGAGGTTCACCGGGGAGCTGTTTTTT. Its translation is CASSLYGRFTGELFF.

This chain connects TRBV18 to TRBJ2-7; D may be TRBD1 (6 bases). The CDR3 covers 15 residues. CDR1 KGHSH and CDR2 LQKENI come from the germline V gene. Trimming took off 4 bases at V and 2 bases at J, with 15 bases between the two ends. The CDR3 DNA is TGTGCCAGCTCACTCCTCGGGACACCGACCTACGAGCAGTACTTC. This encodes CASSLLGTPTYEQYF.

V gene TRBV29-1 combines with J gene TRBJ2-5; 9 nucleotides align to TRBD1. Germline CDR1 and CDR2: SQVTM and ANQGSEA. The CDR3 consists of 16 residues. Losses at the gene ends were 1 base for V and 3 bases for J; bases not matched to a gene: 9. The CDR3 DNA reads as TGCAGCGTTGAAGCGCCCACCGGGACAGGGAAAGAGACCCAGTACTTC. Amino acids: CSVEAPTGTGKETQYF.

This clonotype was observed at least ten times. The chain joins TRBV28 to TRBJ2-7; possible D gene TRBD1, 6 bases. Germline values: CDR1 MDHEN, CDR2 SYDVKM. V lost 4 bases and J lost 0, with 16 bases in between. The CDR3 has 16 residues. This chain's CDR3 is CASSSLGTGFSYEQYF. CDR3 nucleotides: TGTGCCAGCAGTTCTTTAGGTACAGGGTTCTCCTACGAGCAGTACTTC.

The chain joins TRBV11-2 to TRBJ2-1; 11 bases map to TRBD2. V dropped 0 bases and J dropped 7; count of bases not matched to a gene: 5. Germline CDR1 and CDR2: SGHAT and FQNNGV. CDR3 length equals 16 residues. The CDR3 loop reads CASSLERLAGGNEQFF. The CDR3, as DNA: TGTGCCAGCAGCTTAGAAAGGCTAGCGGGAGGAAATGAGCAGTTCTTC.

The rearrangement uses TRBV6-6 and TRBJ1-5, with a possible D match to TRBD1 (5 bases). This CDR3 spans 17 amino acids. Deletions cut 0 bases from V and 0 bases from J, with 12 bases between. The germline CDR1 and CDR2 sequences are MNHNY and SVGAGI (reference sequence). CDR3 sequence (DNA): TGTGCCAGCAGTTACTCGAGCGGGGGGGGTAGCAATCAGCCCCAGCATTTT. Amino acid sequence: CASSYSSGGGSNQPQHF.